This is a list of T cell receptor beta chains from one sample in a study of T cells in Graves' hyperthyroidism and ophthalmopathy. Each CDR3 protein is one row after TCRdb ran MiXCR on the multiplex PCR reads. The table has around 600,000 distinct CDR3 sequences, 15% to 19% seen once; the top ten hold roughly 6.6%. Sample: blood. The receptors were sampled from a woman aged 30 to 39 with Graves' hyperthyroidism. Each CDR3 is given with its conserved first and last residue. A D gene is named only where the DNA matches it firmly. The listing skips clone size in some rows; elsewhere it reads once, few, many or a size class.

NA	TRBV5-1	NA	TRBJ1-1	CASSGGVGGTEAFF	TGCGCCAGCAGCGGAGGGGTCGGCGGCACTGAAGCTTTCTTT
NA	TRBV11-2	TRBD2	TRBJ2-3	CASSPVAGGPQSDTQYF	TGTGCCAGCAGCCCCGTAGCGGGAGGGCCACAGTCGGATACGCAGTATTTT
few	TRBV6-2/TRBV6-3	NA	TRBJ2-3	CASSYEPGGPSTDTQYF	TGTGCCAGCAGTTACGAACCCGGAGGGCCCAGCACAGATACGCAGTATTTT
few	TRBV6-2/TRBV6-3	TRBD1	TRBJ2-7	CASSYSWDREPYEQYF	TGTGCCAGCAGTTACTCCTGGGACAGGGAACCCTACGAGCAGTACTTC
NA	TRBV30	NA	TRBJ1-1	CAWSVRSMNTEAFF	TGTGCCTGGAGTGTACGTTCCATGAACACTGAAGCTTTCTTT
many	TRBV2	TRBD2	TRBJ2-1	CASNPTSGRAGEQFF	TGTGCCAGCAATCCCACTAGCGGGAGGGCCGGTGAGCAGTTCTTC
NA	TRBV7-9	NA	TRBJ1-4	CASSPDGEEKLFF	TGTGCCAGCAGCCCGGACGGGGAGGAAAAACTGTTTTTT
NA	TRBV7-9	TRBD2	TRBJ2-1	CASSHQLAGGAEQFF	TGTGCCAGCAGCCACCAACTAGCGGGAGGGGCTGAGCAGTTCTTC
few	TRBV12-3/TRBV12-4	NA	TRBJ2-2	CASSPTDTGELFF	TGTGCCAGCAGTCCGACGGACACCGGGGAGCTGTTTTTT
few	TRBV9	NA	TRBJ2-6	CASSVTDSGANVLTF	TGTGCCAGCAGCGTCACCGATTCTGGGGCCAACGTCCTGACTTTC
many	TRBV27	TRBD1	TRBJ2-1	CASNQIYTGGVEQFF	TGTGCCAGCAACCAAATCTATACAGGGGGCGTTGAGCAGTTCTTC
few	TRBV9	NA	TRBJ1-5	CASSVADGDQPQHF	TGTGCCAGCAGCGTAGCGGACGGGGATCAGCCCCAGCATTTT
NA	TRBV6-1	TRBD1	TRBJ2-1	CASRTGGPKGNEQFF	TGTGCCAGCAGGACAGGGGGCCCGAAAGGCAATGAGCAGTTCTTC
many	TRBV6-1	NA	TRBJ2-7	CATRPQTYYEQYF	TGTGCCACCAGGCCCCAGACGTACTACGAGCAGTACTTC
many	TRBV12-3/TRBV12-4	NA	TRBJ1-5	CASSDKPGQRNQPQHF	TGTGCCAGCAGTGACAAGCCGGGACAAAGGAATCAGCCCCAGCATTTT
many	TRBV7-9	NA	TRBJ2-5	CASDGETAETQYF	TGTGCCAGCGACGGGGAAACTGCAGAGACCCAGTACTTC
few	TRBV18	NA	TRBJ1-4	CASSPPRTATNEKLFF	TGTGCCAGCTCACCCCCTAGGACTGCAACTAATGAAAAACTGTTTTTT
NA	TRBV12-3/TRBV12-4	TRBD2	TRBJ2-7	CASSLDGRGGRDSYEQYF	TGTGCCAGCAGTTTAGACGGACGGGGCGGGAGGGACTCCTACGAGCAGTACTTC
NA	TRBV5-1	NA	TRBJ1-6	CASSLGRRDSPLHF	TGCGCCAGCAGCTTGGGCCGCCGTGATTCACCCCTCCACTTT
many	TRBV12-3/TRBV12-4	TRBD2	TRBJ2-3	CASSLMSGSGADTQYF	TGTGCCAGCAGTCTAATGAGCGGGAGTGGCGCAGATACGCAGTATTTT
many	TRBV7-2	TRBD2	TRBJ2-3	CASSEEKQRERTDTQYF	TGTGCCAGCAGCGAAGAAAAGCAGCGGGAGCGCACAGATACGCAGTATTTT
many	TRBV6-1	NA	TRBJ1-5	CASSPRAGLSSQPQHF	TGTGCCAGCAGTCCCAGGGCGGGGCTATCGTCCCAGCCCCAGCATTTT
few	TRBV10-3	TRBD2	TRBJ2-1	CAISGGLASEDEQFF	TGTGCCATCAGTGGGGGACTAGCGTCAGAGGATGAGCAGTTCTTC